Each of the 7 T cell receptor beta chains below was sequenced from the same sample in a study of a mutant IDH1 vaccine in newly diagnosed glioma. The assay was immunoSEQ multiplex PCR, and TCRdb's table has in-frame clones only and misses some. The sample has 15,000 or so clones, about 95% seen once. The time point denotes: baseline, week 1 (first vaccination visit). Described treatment: pre-vaccination baseline after standard-of-care therapy. The sample was peripheral blood mononuclear cells (PBMCs), taken from a glioma patient treated with radiotherapy, temozolomide or both. The receptors here all came from a woman aged 18-35 years with glioma. Some clones in this sample may be carry-over from other donors' samples.

This sequence joins TRBV28 and TRBJ2-5, with TRBD1 matching over 9 bases. Germline CDR1 MDHEN, CDR2 SYDVKM. J was trimmed by 1 base and V by 3 bases; bases with no gene match: 3. The CDR3 loop spans 15 amino acids. CDR3 in amino acids: CASSFRGQGQETQYF. The CDR3 DNA reads TGTGCCAGCAGTTTTAGGGGACAGGGCCAAGAGACCCAGTACTTC.

For the CDR3, the DNA is TGTGCCAGCAGCTCAGTCGGCTTGAACTACGAGCAGTACTTC. Translated, it gives CASSSVGLNYEQYF. The V and J genes are TRBV5-4 and TRBJ2-7; D is uncertain. Germline V gene data show CDR1 as SGHNT and CDR2 as YYREEE (reference sequence). Trimming pared 3 bases from V and 3 bases from J, leaving 13 bases between. This CDR3 is built from 14 residues.

This chain links TRBV28 with TRBJ1-3; tentative D call: TRBD1 (5 bases). The CDR3 runs 14 residues. CDR1 is MDHEN, CDR2 SYDVKM, per germline. V shed 4 bases and J shed 1 base, with 8 bases lying between them. The CDR3 DNA reads as TGTGCCAGCAGTTACGGGGGATCTGGAAACACCATATATTTT. Residues: CASSYGGSGNTIYF.

The chain uses TRBV7-8 and TRBJ1-4; a possible D gene is TRBD1 (6 bases). Per the germline V gene, CDR1 is SGHVS and CDR2 is FQNEAQ. The CDR3 has 12 amino acids. V lost 9 bases and J lost 8, with 13 bases in between. The chain's CDR3 is CARPRGDEKLFF. CDR3 coding DNA: TGTGCCAGGCCGAGGGGGGACGAAAAACTGTTTTTT.

This clone appeared a few times. V and J are TRBV29-1 and TRBJ2-5, with D unclear. V was trimmed by 6 bases and J by 5 bases, leaving 4 bases between them. The germline V gene encodes CDR1 SQVTM and CDR2 ANQGSEA. The CDR3 runs 9 residues. The CDR3 nucleotides read TGCAGCGTGGAGGAGACCCAGTACTTC. Translation: CSVEETQYF.

The DNA of the CDR3 is TGCGCCAGCAGCCTAACAGGGGAGTTTTATGGTTCGGTGGAGCAGTTCTTC. This gives the protein CASSLTGEFYGSVEQFF. V and J are TRBV4-3 and TRBJ2-1, with TRBD1 identical over 7 bases. Trimming at V came to 4 bases and at J to 10 bases, leaving 19 bases not matched to a gene. CDR1 is LGHNA, CDR2 YSLEER, per germline. The CDR3 has 17 residues.

The chain uses TRBV2 and TRBJ2-7; 7 nucleotides line up with TRBD2. Trimming removed 6 bases from V and 0 bases from J; junction bases left unmatched: 8. Germline loops: CDR1 SNHLY, CDR2 FYNNEI. The CDR3 is 15 amino acids. The CDR3 reads CASSPLAVSSYEQYF. CDR3 in DNA: TGTGCCAGCAGCCCCCTAGCGGTGAGCTCCTACGAGCAGTACTTC.